Shown below are 6 T cell receptor beta chains from a single sample sequenced in a study of CD8 T cells in Susac syndrome. The RNA input was about 0.45 to 1 ug, and it was reverse transcribed with random hexamers. MiXCR, run by TCRdb on the immunoSEQ multiplex PCR reads, gives a single entry per CDR3 protein. The data contain around 190,000 distinct CDR3 sequences, 85% to 95% of them singletons. Sample: CD4+ T cells from PBMCs. The receptors derive from a human donor with Susac syndrome.

This clonotype has only one observation. For the CDR3, the DNA is TGCAGCGTTGAGACCCTCCCGGGGGTATCCTACAATGAGCAGTTCTTC. This gives the protein CSVETLPGVSYNEQFF. V and J are TRBV29-1 and TRBJ2-1; a weak D match, TRBD2 (6 bases). Trimming left V 3 bases short and J 1 base short, with 16 bases between. Germline CDR1 and CDR2: SQVTM and ANQGSEA. This CDR3 has 16 amino acids.

This clonotype was picked up a small number of times. The CDR3 reads CASSQDRTSGGETQYF. The CDR3 nucleotides are TGTGCCAGCAGCCAAGATCGCACTAGCGGGGGGGAGACCCAGTACTTC. J is TRBJ2-5 and V is TRBV3-1, with 12 bases fitting TRBD2. The CDR3 consists of 16 residues. The V segment lost 0 bases and the J segment 5 bases; nucleotides outside the gene matches: 4. Per the germline V gene, CDR1 is LGHDT and CDR2 is YNNKEL (reference sequence).

The rearrangement links TRBV25-1 to TRBJ1-2; unclear D gene. The CDR3 sequence is 13 residues long. V dropped 1 base and J dropped 6 bases, with 9 bases sitting between them. Looked up from germline, CDR1 is MGHDK and CDR2 is SYGVNS. The CDR3: CASSEFTGNGYTF. The CDR3 bases are TGTGCCAGCAGTGAATTTACCGGGAATGGCTACACCTTC.

The chain has TRBV19 and TRBJ2-7; TRBD1 might be the D (5 bases). The CDR3 spans 15 residues. V gave up 6 bases and J gave up 0 bases, with 15 bases separating them. CDR1 and CDR2 (germline): LNHDA, SQIVND (reference sequence). CDR3 bases: TGTGCCAGTAGCTGGAGTTCGGACACCTCCTACGAGCAGTACTTC. Its translation: CASSWSSDTSYEQYF.

This rearrangement joins TRBV12-3 or TRBV12-4 to TRBJ1-5, with 7 bases aligning to TRBD1. Trimming at V came to 4 bases and at J to 4 bases, leaving 4 bases not matched to a gene. The length of the CDR3 is 14 residues. The CDR3 region has the DNA TGTGCCAGCAGTTCCCAACAGGGGAATCAGCCCCAGCATTTT. Its protein product is CASSSQQGNQPQHF.

The chain combines TRBV18 with TRBJ2-1, with 8 nucleotides matching TRBD2. The J segment lost 6 bases and the V segment lost 3 bases, leaving 10 bases of the junction unmatched. CDR1 is KGHSH and CDR2 is LQKENI in the germline V gene. There are 16 residues in the CDR3. This CDR3 reads CASSPQSAGAINEQFF. The CDR3 DNA follows: TGTGCCAGCTCACCCCAATCAGCGGGGGCTATCAATGAGCAGTTCTTC.